Listed below are T cell receptor beta chains from one sample, sequenced in a study of CD8+ T cells in alopecia areata. Assay: immunoSEQ multiplex PCR; the TCRdb copy retains only in-frame clones and omits some. The sample includes about 190,000 clones, 60% to 70% of them seen just once. This specimen consisted of CD4+ T cells sorted from blood, obtained at week 4, from a patient treated with tofacitinib. Every receptor here comes from a human donor with alopecia areata. CDR3s include the opening cysteine and the closing phenylalanine or tryptophan. D genes are given only for firm matches. Only part of the rows carry a size: once, few, many, or a class if the clone is expanded.

>14|TRBV13|TRBJ1-1|.|.
TGTGCCAGCAGCCGAGAGGGGGGGAGCACTGAAGCTTTCTTT
CASSREGGSTEAFF
>14|TRBV7-2|TRBJ2-7|.|.
TGTGCCAGCAGCTTAGCGCGGGGAGGACGGGAGCAGTACTTC
CASSLARGGREQYF
>13|TRBV29-1|TRBJ2-4|.|TRBD2
TGCAGCGTTGCGGGAGGGACGGTAAACATTCAGTACTTC
CSVAGGTVNIQYF
>11|TRBV10-1|TRBJ2-2|few|.
TGCGCCAGCGGAAACACCGGGGAGCTGTTTTTT
CASGNTGELFF
>12|TRBV28|TRBJ2-5|.|.
TGTGCCAGCGGGGGATCCCAAGAGACCCAGTACTTC
CASGGSQETQYF
>12|TRBV28|TRBJ1-2|few|.
TGTGCCAGCATTGGGGGGTTTGGTGGCTACACCTTC
CASIGGFGGYTF
>17|TRBV4-3|TRBJ2-7|.|.
TGCGCCAGCAGCCAAGATCATGGGGCGGGAATTCTGAGGGAGCAGTACTTC
CASSQDHGAGILREQYF
>13|TRBV30|TRBJ1-2|.|.
TGTGCCTGGAGCCCCTATAACCCGGGACTCTACACCTTC
CAWSPYNPGLYTF
>14|TRBV27|TRBJ2-3|.|.
TGTGCCAGCAGTTTGAGGAGGGAGACAGATACGCAGTATTTT
CASSLRRETDTQYF
>15|TRBV5-1|TRBJ1-1|.|.
TGCGCCAGCAGCTTGGAGACTGGGCGGGGGACTGAAGCTTTCTTT
CASSLETGRGTEAFF
>14|TRBV30|TRBJ1-4|.|.
TGTGCCTGGTGCCATCCCGGGCTTGGTGAAAAACTGTTTTTT
CAWCHPGLGEKLFF
>13|TRBV29-1|TRBJ2-5|.|.
TGCAGCGCGGGACTCCCAGCAAGAGAGACCCAGTACTTC
CSAGLPARETQYF
>13|TRBV18|TRBJ2-7|.|TRBD1
TGTGCCAGCTCCCAGGACAGGGGGCTCGAGCAGTACTTC
CASSQDRGLEQYF
>15|TRBV5-1|TRBJ2-1|few|TRBD2
TGCGCCAGCAGCTCCGGGACTAGCGGTTACAATGAGCAGTTCTTC
CASSSGTSGYNEQFF
>13|TRBV5-1|TRBJ1-1|few|.
TGCGCCAGCAGGGCTACTATGAACACTGAAGCTTTCTTT
CASRATMNTEAFF
>13|TRBV29-1|TRBJ1-1|few|.
TGCAGCGTTGGGGGTTCCCTGGACACTGAAGCTTTCTTT
CSVGGSLDTEAFF
>16|TRBV2|TRBJ2-6|.|.
TGTGCCAGCAGTGCGGGATTCTACTCTGGGGCCAACGTCCTGACTTTC
CASSAGFYSGANVLTF
>12|TRBV25-1|TRBJ1-2|few|TRBD1
TGTGCCAGCGCGACAGGGGGCGAGGGCTACACCTTC
CASATGGEGYTF
>15|TRBV29-1|TRBJ2-1|.|TRBD2
TGCAGCGTTGAAGAGAGGAGGCTAGCGGGGAATGAGCAGTTCTTC
CSVEERRLAGNEQFF
>14|TRBV9|TRBJ2-7|.|.
TGTGCCAGCTCACAAACCCACAGCTCCTACGAGCAGTACTTC
CASSQTHSSYEQYF
>17|TRBV5-1|TRBJ2-6|.|TRBD1
TGCGCCAGCAGCTTCGCGACAGGGGCCTCTGGGGCCAACGTCCTGACTTTC
CASSFATGASGANVLTF
>13|TRBV5-1|TRBJ2-2|.|.
TGCGCCAGCAGCCTAACAGACACCGGGGAGCTGTTTTTT
CASSLTDTGELFF
>14|TRBV11-2|TRBJ2-3|many|TRBD1
TGTGCCAGCAGCCAGGGGGCTATCGCAGATACGCAGTATTTT
CASSQGAIADTQYF
>14|TRBV9|TRBJ2-2|.|.
TGTGCCGCAGCCGTCGGGGACGGGAGCGGGGAGCTGTTTTTT
CAAAVGDGSGELFF
>17|TRBV7-8|TRBJ2-3|few|.
TGTGCCAGCAGCTCACCCCTTCGGGGCGACCCAGCAGATACGCAGTATTTT
CASSSPLRGDPADTQYF
>18|TRBV2|TRBJ2-1|.|TRBD2
TGTGCCAGCAGTAGACCTGGACTAGCGGGAGGCTTCTACAATGAGCAGTTCTTC
CASSRPGLAGGFYNEQFF
>15|TRBV4-3|TRBJ2-5|.|.
TGCGCCAGCAGCCAAGATTTAGGCTATCAAGAGACCCAGTACTTC
CASSQDLGYQETQYF
>14|TRBV7-9|TRBJ2-7|.|.
TGTGCCAGCAGCTTAGGAGAAGGTTCCTACGAGCAGTACTTC
CASSLGEGSYEQYF
>12|TRBV7-9|TRBJ2-3|.|.
TGTGCCAGCAGCGGATGGGGAGATACGCAGTATTTT
CASSGWGDTQYF
>14|TRBV29-1|TRBJ1-4|.|.
TGCAGCGTGGTCAAGGGGGACATACTTGAAAAACTGTTTTTT
CSVVKGDILEKLFF
>16|TRBV7-2|TRBJ1-1|.|.
TGTGCCAGCAGCTTATTTCAAGGGAGCCTGAACACTGAAGCTTTCTTT
CASSLFQGSLNTEAFF
>14|TRBV7-2|TRBJ1-3|.|.
TGTGCCAGCAGCTTAAGATACTCTGGAAACACCATATATTTT
CASSLRYSGNTIYF
>14|TRBV5-1|TRBJ1-5|.|.
TGCGCCAGCAGCCCAGGAGGATTCAATCAGCCCCAGCATTTT
CASSPGGFNQPQHF
>14|TRBV15|TRBJ2-6|.|TRBD2
TGTGCCACCGGCCGGGGAGGGGGGGCCAACGTCCTGACTTTC
CATGRGGGANVLTF
>16|TRBV30|TRBJ1-5|.|TRBD1
TGTGCCTGGAGTGGGGGAGGGACAGGTCTTGGTCAGCCCCAGCATTTT
CAWSGGGTGLGQPQHF
>13|TRBV29-1|TRBJ1-4|.|TRBD1
TGCAGCGTACAGGGGGCTTCTAATGAAAAACTGTTTTTT
CSVQGASNEKLFF
>11|TRBV2|TRBJ1-2|.|.
TGTGCCAGCAGTGGGGCGGCTGGCTACACCTTC
CASSGAAGYTF
>14|TRBV7-9|TRBJ2-2|.|.
TGTGCCAGCAGCTTAGGCGGGAACACCGGGGAGCTGTTTTTT
CASSLGGNTGELFF
>13|TRBV4-2|TRBJ2-5|few|.
TGTGCCAGCAGCTCAGGGACGGTCGAGACCCAGTACTTC
CASSSGTVETQYF
>13|TRBV29-1|TRBJ1-4|.|TRBD1
TGCAGCGTCGCGGGACAGGGCAATGAAAAACTGTTTTTT
CSVAGQGNEKLFF
>12|TRBV6-5|TRBJ2-7|once|TRBD1
TGTGCCAGCAGTTCAACAGGGGGCGAGCAGTACTTC
CASSSTGGEQYF
>15|TRBV7-2|TRBJ2-3|.|.
TGTGCCAGCAGCTTAGACGGGCGGGATACAGATACGCAGTATTTT
CASSLDGRDTDTQYF
>13|TRBV5-1|TRBJ2-5|.|.
TGCGCCAGCAGCTTAGGTGCTGCGGAGACCCAGTACTTC
CASSLGAAETQYF